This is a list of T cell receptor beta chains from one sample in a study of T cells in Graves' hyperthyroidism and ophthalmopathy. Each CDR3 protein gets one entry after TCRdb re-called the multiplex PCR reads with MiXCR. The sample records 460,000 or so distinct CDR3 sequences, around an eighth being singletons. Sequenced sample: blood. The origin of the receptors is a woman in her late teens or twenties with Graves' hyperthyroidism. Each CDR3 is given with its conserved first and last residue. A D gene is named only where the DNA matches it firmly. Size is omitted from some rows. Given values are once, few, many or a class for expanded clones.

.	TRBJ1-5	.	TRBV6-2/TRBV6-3	CASSYSPWQPQHF	TGTGCCAGCAGTTACTCACCTTGGCAGCCCCAGCATTTT
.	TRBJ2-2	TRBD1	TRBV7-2	CASSSPGQRTGELFF	TGTGCCAGCAGCTCTCCGGGACAGCGTACCGGGGAGCTGTTTTTT
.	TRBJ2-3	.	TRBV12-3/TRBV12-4	CASSSHTGRGSTDTQYF	TGTGCCAGCAGTTCTCATACGGGTCGGGGTAGCACAGATACGCAGTATTTT
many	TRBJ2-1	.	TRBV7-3	CASSLDGSSYNEQFF	TGTGCCAGCAGCTTAGACGGGAGCTCCTACAATGAGCAGTTCTTC
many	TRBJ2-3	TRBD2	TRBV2	CASSEAFPVWGGPTDTQYF	TGTGCCAGCAGTGAAGCGTTCCCGGTCTGGGGGGGACCCACAGATACGCAGTATTTT
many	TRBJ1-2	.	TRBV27	CASRDSLGHGYTF	TGTGCCAGCAGGGACTCTTTAGGACATGGCTACACCTTC
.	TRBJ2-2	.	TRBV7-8	CASSLRLGGAGELFF	TGTGCCAGCAGCCTAAGATTGGGTGGCGCCGGGGAGCTGTTTTTT
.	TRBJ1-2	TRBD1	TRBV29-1	CSVGDTGGHGYTF	TGCAGCGTTGGAGATACAGGGGGCCATGGCTACACCTTC
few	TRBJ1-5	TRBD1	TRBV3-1	CASSQDATGSRPQHF	TGTGCCAGCAGCCAAGATGCGACAGGGTCGCGGCCCCAGCATTTT
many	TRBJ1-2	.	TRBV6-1	CASSEQGGYGYTF	TGTGCCAGCAGTGAACAGGGAGGGTATGGCTACACCTTC
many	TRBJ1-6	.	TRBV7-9	CASSSGPSLHF	TGTGCCAGCAGCTCAGGACCGTCCCTCCACTTT
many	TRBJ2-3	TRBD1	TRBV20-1	CSAPRRDRVTDTQYF	TGCAGTGCGCCGAGGCGGGACAGGGTGACAGATACGCAGTATTTT
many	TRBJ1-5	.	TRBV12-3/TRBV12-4	CASSYRGDQPQHF	TGTGCCAGCAGCTATCGGGGTGATCAGCCCCAGCATTTT
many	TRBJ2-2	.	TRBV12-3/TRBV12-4	CASSNPSFRGSGELFF	TGTGCCAGCAGCAACCCCTCTTTTAGGGGCAGCGGGGAGCTGTTTTTT
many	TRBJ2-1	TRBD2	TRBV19	CASSIEGTSGSYYNEQFF	TGTGCCAGTAGTATAGAGGGGACTAGCGGGAGTTACTACAATGAGCAGTTCTTC
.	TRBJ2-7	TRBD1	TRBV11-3	CASSLGGQVYEQYF	TGTGCCAGCAGCCTAGGTGGACAGGTCTACGAGCAGTACTTC
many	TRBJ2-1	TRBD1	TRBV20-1	CSAREQDRSSYNEQFF	TGCAGTGCTAGAGAGCAGGACAGGAGCTCCTACAATGAGCAGTTCTTC
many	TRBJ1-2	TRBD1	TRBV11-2	CASSLGPGGESGYTF	TGTGCCAGCAGCTTAGGTCCAGGGGGAGAGTCTGGCTACACCTTC
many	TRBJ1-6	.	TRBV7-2	CASSFGDRLNSPLHF	TGTGCCAGCAGCTTCGGAGACAGGTTGAATTCACCCCTCCACTTT
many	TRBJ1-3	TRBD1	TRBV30	CAWTSGQVGNTIYF	TGTGCCTGGACATCCGGACAGGTTGGAAACACCATATATTTT